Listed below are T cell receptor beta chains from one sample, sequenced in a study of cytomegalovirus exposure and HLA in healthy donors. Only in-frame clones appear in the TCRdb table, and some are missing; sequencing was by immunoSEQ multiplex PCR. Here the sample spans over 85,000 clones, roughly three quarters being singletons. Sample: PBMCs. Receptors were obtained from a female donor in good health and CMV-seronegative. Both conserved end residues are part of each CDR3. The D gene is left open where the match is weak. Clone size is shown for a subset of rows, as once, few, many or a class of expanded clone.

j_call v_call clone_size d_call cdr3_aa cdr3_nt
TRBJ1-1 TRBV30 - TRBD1 CAWRGQGDTEAFF TGTGCCTGGAGGGGACAGGGAGACACTGAAGCTTTCTTT
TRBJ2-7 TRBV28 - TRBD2 CASRPFPLAGGMGYEQYF TGTGCCAGCAGACCCTTCCCCTTAGCGGGAGGTATGGGGTACGAGCAGTACTTC
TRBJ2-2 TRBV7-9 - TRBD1 CASSRTGGSTGELFF TGTGCCAGCAGCCGGACAGGGGGTAGCACCGGGGAGCTGTTTTTT
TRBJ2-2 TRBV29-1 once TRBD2 CSVRGEGGELFF TGCAGCGTTCGGGGGGAGGGCGGGGAGCTGTTTTTT
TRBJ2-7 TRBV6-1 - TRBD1 CASRRGTGSLYEQYF TGTGCCAGCCGCAGAGGGACAGGGTCCCTCTACGAGCAGTACTTC
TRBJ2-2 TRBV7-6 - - CASSRGFTGELFF TGTGCCAGCAGTAGGGGTTTCACCGGGGAGCTGTTTTTT
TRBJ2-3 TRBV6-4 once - CASSEGRGTDTQYF TGTGCCAGCAGTGAAGGCAGGGGCACAGATACGCAGTATTTT
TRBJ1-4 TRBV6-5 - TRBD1 CASSWGQGLEKLFF TGTGCCAGCAGTTGGGGACAGGGGTTGGAAAAACTGTTTTTT
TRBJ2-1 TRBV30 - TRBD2 CAWRLRLAASYNEQFF TGTGCCTGGAGGCTGAGACTAGCGGCCTCCTACAATGAGCAGTTCTTC
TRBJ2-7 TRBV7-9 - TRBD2 CASSPTSGRKNEQYF TGTGCCAGCAGCCCCACTAGCGGGAGAAAGAACGAGCAGTACTTC
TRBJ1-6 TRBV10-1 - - CASSEAGYDSPLHF TGCGCCAGCAGTGAGGCAGGGTATGATTCACCCCTCCACTTT
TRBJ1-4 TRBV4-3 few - CASSQFLLGGSVGDEKLFF TGCGCCAGCAGCCAATTCCTTCTAGGAGGGAGTGTTGGGGATGAAAAACTGTTTTTT
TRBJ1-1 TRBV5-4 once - CASSRGVAGAAFF TGTGCCAGCAGTCGGGGGGTGGCGGGGGCCGCTTTCTTT
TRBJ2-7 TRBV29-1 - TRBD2 CSGGLAVAYEQYF TGCAGCGGGGGACTAGCGGTTGCCTACGAGCAGTACTTC
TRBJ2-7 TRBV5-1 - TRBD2 CASSFGLPVTGTSGRRSYEQYF TGCGCCAGCAGTTTTGGACTACCCGTCACCGGGACTAGCGGGAGAAGATCCTACGAGCAGTACTTC
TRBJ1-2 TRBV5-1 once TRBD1 CASSRDRVYTF TGCGCCAGCAGCCGGGACAGGGTCTACACCTTC
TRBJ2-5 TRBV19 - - CASSMGLGTQYF TGTGCCAGTAGTATGGGGCTGGGGACCCAGTACTTC
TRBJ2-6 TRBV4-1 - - CASSQDLGGVLTF TGCGCCAGCAGCCAAGATCTGGGGGGCGTCCTGACTTTC
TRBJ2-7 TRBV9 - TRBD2 CASSVGTSGNYEQYF TGTGCCAGCAGCGTAGGGACTAGCGGAAACTACGAGCAGTACTTC
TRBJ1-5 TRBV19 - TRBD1 CASSIVTGTGGRQPQHF TGTGCCAGTAGTATAGTCACCGGGACAGGGGGCAGGCAGCCCCAGCATTTT
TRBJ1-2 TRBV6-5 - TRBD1 CASSYAGGSLYGYTF TGTGCCAGCAGTTACGCAGGGGGCTCTTTATATGGCTACACCTTC
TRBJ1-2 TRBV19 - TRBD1 CASSIGTGAYGYTF TGTGCCAGTAGTATCGGGACAGGTGCCTATGGCTACACCTTC
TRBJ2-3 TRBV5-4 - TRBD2 CASSSRLAGYTDTQYF TGTGCCAGCAGCTCCCGACTAGCGGGATACACAGATACGCAGTATTTT
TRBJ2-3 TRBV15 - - CATSSSSGTDTQYF TGTGCCACCAGCAGTTCTAGCGGCACAGATACGCAGTATTTT
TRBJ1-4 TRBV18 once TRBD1 CASSPGQVNEKLFF TGTGCCAGCTCACCGGGACAGGTTAATGAAAAACTGTTTTTT